Listed below are T cell receptor beta chains from one sample, sequenced in a study of response to subunit inactivated influenza vaccine. TCRdb re-called the RT-PCR reads with MiXCR, one entry per CDR3 protein. In the table there are roughly 500,000 distinct CDR3 sequences, 15% to 20% of which are singletons. The material was CD4+ T cells sorted from PBMCs, obtained less than 30 months after vaccination. The receptors were gathered from a man aged 50 to 75 who received an inactivated influenza vaccine. The CDR3 runs from the conserved cysteine through the conserved F or W. The D gene is left open where the match is weak. For some rows the clone size is stated as once, few or many, or as a class when expanded; others skip it.

j_call v_call d_call clone_size cdr3_nt cdr3_aa
TRBJ2-3 TRBV20-1 TRBD2 . TGCAGTGCTAGAGCGGGGGGGAGTTGGACAGATACGCAGTATTTT CSARAGGSWTDTQYF
TRBJ2-2 TRBV5-1 TRBD2 . TGCGCCAGCAGCTCTTCTTTAGCGGGCACCGGGGAGCTGTTTTTT CASSSSLAGTGELFF
TRBJ2-1 TRBV3-1 . . TGTGCCAGCAGCCTTCGGGCTTTAGATGAGCAGTTCTTC CASSLRALDEQFF
TRBJ2-4 TRBV20-1 . . TGCAGTGCTAGTTCGCTACTAGCCCAGTTGTACATTCAGTACTTC CSASSLLAQLYIQYF
TRBJ2-7 TRBV7-8 TRBD1 few TGTGCCAGCAGCTTCTTCCCGGGACAGGGGGCTAAAAGCTCCTACGAGCAGTACTTC CASSFFPGQGAKSSYEQYF
TRBJ2-5 TRBV7-2 . few TGTGCCAGCAGCACGCAGGGGATCCTCCACCAAGAGACCCAGTACTTC CASSTQGILHQETQYF
TRBJ2-7 TRBV6-5 TRBD2 . TGTGCCAGCGGAGTTAGCATAGCGGGCGGCTCCTACGAGCAGTACTTC CASGVSIAGGSYEQYF
TRBJ2-3 TRBV4-2 TRBD2 . TGTGCCAGCAGCCAAATCGGACTAGCGGGGGACACAGATACGCAGTATTTT CASSQIGLAGDTDTQYF
TRBJ2-1 TRBV29-1 TRBD2 many TGCAGCGCCCTACCCTTCACTAGCGGGAGTTACAATGAGCAGTTCTTC CSALPFTSGSYNEQFF
TRBJ2-5 TRBV7-6 . few TGTGCCAGTGGGGCGAGGGGGACCCAGTACTTC CASGARGTQYF
TRBJ2-1 TRBV6-1 . . TGTGCCAGCAGGGCAGGGGCTTCTTCCTACAATGAGCAGTTCTTC CASRAGASSYNEQFF
TRBJ2-7 TRBV6-2/TRBV6-3 TRBD1 . TGTGCCAGCAGAGTCGACAGGGTGGGAAACGAGCAGTACTTC CASRVDRVGNEQYF
TRBJ2-1 TRBV6-2/TRBV6-3 TRBD2 . TGTGCCAGCAGTAGAACCGGGACTAGCGGAGCCCGGGACCAGTTCTTC CASSRTGTSGARDQFF
TRBJ1-2 TRBV3-1 . . TGTGCCAGCAGCCAAACCAGGGGCTATGGCTACACCTTC CASSQTRGYGYTF
TRBJ2-7 TRBV10-3 TRBD1 . TGTGCCATCAGTGGCGGACAGGGCTACGAGCAGTACTTC CAISGGQGYEQYF
TRBJ2-6 TRBV5-1 . . TGCGCCAGCAGCTGGGTCTCCTCTGGGGCCAACGTCCTGACTTTC CASSWVSSGANVLTF
TRBJ2-5 TRBV6-2/TRBV6-3 TRBD1 few TGTGCCAGCAGAATGGGACAGGTCCACCAAGAGACCCAGTACTTC CASRMGQVHQETQYF
TRBJ2-3 TRBV5-1 . few TGCGCCAGCAGCTTGGCGGCTACCGCTAGCACAGATACGCAGTATTTT CASSLAATASTDTQYF
TRBJ2-1 TRBV6-5 . . TGTGCCAGCAGTTTGGAAGGTTACTCCTACAATGAGCAGTTCTTC CASSLEGYSYNEQFF
TRBJ2-7 TRBV4-1 . . TGCGCCAGCAGCGTAGGGTGGGGCGAGCAGTACTTC CASSVGWGEQYF
TRBJ1-4 TRBV9 . few TGTGCCAGCAGCGCAGCCGGGTCAACTAATGAAAAACTGTTTTTT CASSAAGSTNEKLFF
TRBJ1-2 TRBV29-1 TRBD1 . TGCAGCGTACAGGGGCACTATGGCTACACCTTC CSVQGHYGYTF
TRBJ1-1 TRBV5-4 TRBD1 few TGTGCCAGCGGGCCGACAGGGGGAGAAGCTTTCTTT CASGPTGGEAFF
TRBJ2-1 TRBV20-1 TRBD2 few TGCAGTGCTGATACCGGGACTAGCGTACACAATGAGCAGTTCTTC CSADTGTSVHNEQFF
TRBJ2-5 TRBV6-5 . few TGTGCCAGCAGCAACCGACTAACAGGGAACCAAGAGACCCAGTACTTC CASSNRLTGNQETQYF
TRBJ2-7 TRBV25-1 . many TGTGCCAGCAGTGGGGGGGTGTACGAGCAGTACTTC CASSGGVYEQYF
TRBJ2-5 TRBV7-8 . many TGTGCCAGCAGCCCGCGGGCAGCTCAAGAGACCCAGTACTTC CASSPRAAQETQYF
TRBJ2-5 TRBV10-3 . . TGTGCCATCAGTGAGCCCCTCCGGACAGCCGGTCAAGAGACCCAGTACTTC CAISEPLRTAGQETQYF
TRBJ2-1 TRBV28 . . TGTGCCAGCAGTTCCCCCAAGTCGCCTAGCTCCTACAATGAGCAGTTCTTC CASSSPKSPSSYNEQFF
TRBJ2-3 TRBV10-3 TRBD2 many TGTGCCATCAGTGAACTAGCGGGGACAGATACGCAGTATTTT CAISELAGTDTQYF
TRBJ2-7 TRBV19 TRBD1 few TGTGCCAGTAGTATAGATCATGGGACAGGGTTTGACGAGCAGTACTTC CASSIDHGTGFDEQYF
TRBJ2-3 TRBV3-1 . . TGTGCCAGCAGCCGCGCGACATACAACACAGATACGCAGTATTTT CASSRATYNTDTQYF
TRBJ2-7 TRBV10-3 . many TGTGCCATCAGTGAGTCCGGGGGCTACGAGCAGTACTTC CAISESGGYEQYF
TRBJ1-2 TRBV6-5 . few TGTGCCAGCAGTTACCGTTCAGGGGCCCTCCACTTC CASSYRSGALHF
TRBJ2-5 TRBV20-1 TRBD1 . TGCAGTGCGGTCACAGGGGGTAGAGAGACCCAGTACTTC CSAVTGGRETQYF
TRBJ2-1 TRBV5-6 . many TGTGCCAGCAGCTTGGGGCCCACTTTGGGGAACAATGAGCAGTTCTTC CASSLGPTLGNNEQFF
TRBJ2-3 TRBV25-1 TRBD1 few TGTGCCAGCAGATCCGGGACAGGGTTCACAGATACGCAGTATTTT CASRSGTGFTDTQYF